The TCR beta chain described here comes from a study of T cell changes during pregnancy in multiple sclerosis. CDR1 and CDR2 (germline): LNHDA, SQIVND (reference sequence). The CDR3 is 15 residues long. V was clipped by 5 bases and J by 3 bases; unmatched bases: 10. Repertoires were generated with immunoSEQ multiplex PCR, while TCRdb's copy carries only in-frame clones and drops some. The sample holds 30,000 to 45,000 clones; 92% are singletons and the top ten take roughly 0.46%. V usage is TRBV19 and J usage is TRBJ2-7; 7 bases match TRBD2. The sequenced sample was CD4+ T cells from peripheral blood mononuclear cells, obtained after pregnancy. This TCR came from a female donor with multiple sclerosis, enrolled in a pregnancy study. This CDR3 reads CASSPTSVGHYEQYF. CDR3 bases: TGTGCCAGTAGTCCAACTAGCGTAGGACACTACGAGCAGTACTTC.